This TCR beta chain was sequenced for a study of blood T cell repertoires in COVID-19. The CDR3 has 15 residues. Trimming stripped 0 bases from V and 5 bases from J, with 11 bases between. Germline-derived CDR1 and CDR2 are KGHSH and LQKENI. Generated by immunoSEQ multiplex PCR, the TCRdb table keeps only in-frame clones and is missing some. The sample yields roughly 500,000 clones, around nine tenths seen once. The clonotype originates from a woman in her 40s who had recovered from COVID-19. This rearrangement joins TRBV18 to TRBJ1-5; a weak D match, TRBD1 (5 bases). The sequenced sample was PBMCs or T cells enriched from blood (not recorded which). The CDR3 bases are TGTGCCAGCTCACCACCTGAGACAGCTTATCAGCCCCAGCATTTT. Protein sequence: CASSPPETAYQPQHF.